A single sample is the source of the 12 T cell receptor beta chains below, sequenced in a study of T cell repertoires in cytomegalovirus infection. No antigen has been assigned to these receptors. TCRdb called the reads again in MiXCR, with one record for every CDR3 protein. The sample holds some 940,000 distinct CDR3 sequences, roughly 31% seen once. The material was cultured CD8+ T cells from PBMCs, obtained from culture after CMV antigen stimulation. These receptors were obtained from a human donor in good health (CMV status not recorded). Some clones in this sample may be carry-over from other donors' samples.

The rearrangement links TRBV27 to TRBJ1-2; D remains unclear. Germline V CDR1 and CDR2: MNHEY, SMNVEV (reference sequence). The CDR3 has 16 amino acids. Trimming cost V 2 bases and J 1 base, with 14 bases left between them. DNA for the CDR3: TGTGCCAGCAGTTTACTCCCAACCCCTCTTAACTATGGCTACACCTTC. Translated, it gives CASSLLPTPLNYGYTF.

This chain connects TRBV12-5 to TRBJ1-2; 8 nucleotides align to TRBD1. Looked up from germline, CDR1 is LGHNT and CDR2 is FRNRAP. Trimming took 1 base from V and 4 from J; bases not matched to a gene: 11. The length of the CDR3 is 17 residues. The CDR3 is CASGLADRELDIYGYTF. The CDR3 nucleotides read TGTGCTAGTGGTTTGGCGGACAGGGAGTTGGATATCTATGGCTACACCTTC.

The sample holds a few counts of this clonotype. One end of the junction fails to match germline, which may point to a read error. The chain uses TRBV7-6 and TRBJ2-2, with D tentatively TRBD1 (5 bases). CDR3 length equals 14 residues. Germline assignment: CDR1 SGHVS and CDR2 FNYEAQ. The CDR3 region is CASSFRVHTGELFF. The CDR3 DNA reads as TGTGCTAGCAGCTTCAGGGTTCACACCGGGGAGCTGTTTTTT.

The chain's CDR3 is CASSIVADFWSSYNEQFF. The CDR3 DNA reads TGTGCCAGTAGTATTGTAGCGGACTTCTGGAGCTCCTACAATGAGCAGTTCTTC. The chain employs TRBV19 and TRBJ2-1, with D tentatively TRBD2 (6 bases). Deletions cut 3 bases from V and 0 bases from J, with 18 bases between. Germline CDR1 reads LNHDA; CDR2 reads SQIVND (reference sequence). The CDR3 is made up of 18 amino acids.

V and J are TRBV4-2 and TRBJ2-3; either TRBD1 or TRBD2 may fit D (5 bases each). Germline CDR1 is LGHNA and CDR2 is YNFKEQ. Between the trimmed V and J ends, which lost 0 bases and 2 bases, there was a span of 21 bases. CDR3 length: 19 residues. CDR3 nucleotides: TGTGCCAGCAGCCAAGATCTGAGGGGAAGAGCGGCTAACACAGATACGCAGTATTTT. Translating it yields CASSQDLRGRAANTDTQYF.

The CDR3 protein is CASSSDAWEQYF. CDR3 nucleotide sequence: TGCGCCAGCAGCTCGGATGCTTGGGAGCAGTACTTC. The gene calls are TRBV5-1 and TRBJ2-7; the D is unclear. V was pared by 3 bases and J by 7 bases, with 11 bases between. The CDR3 has 12 amino acids. Germline assignment: CDR1 SGHRS and CDR2 YFSETQ.

The chain couples TRBV7-4 to TRBJ1-2; D possibly corresponds to TRBD1 (6 bases). Trimming took 5 bases from V and 8 from J, leaving 15 bases between them. CDR3 length equals 13 residues. From germline, CDR1 is SGHVT and CDR2 SQSDAQ. The CDR3 reads CASSAFDRKGYTF. CDR3 bases: TGTGCCAGCAGCGCCTTCGACAGGAAAGGCTACACCTTC.

This rearrangement joins TRBV6-6 to TRBJ2-1; the D gene is possibly TRBD2 (5 bases). The length of the CDR3 is 14 residues. Germline loops: CDR1 MNHNY, CDR2 SVGAGI (reference sequence). The germline V and J ends were trimmed by 6 bases and 4 bases, with 13 bases remaining between them. The CDR3 loop reads CASRLTGSYNEQFF. The CDR3 nucleotides are TGTGCCAGCAGATTGACGGGATCTTACAATGAGCAGTTCTTC.

CDR3 DNA: TGTGCCAGCAGCCTGGGACAGGGGAGGTCGGAGACCCAGTACTTC. It specifies CASSLGQGRSETQYF. The rearrangement uses TRBV4-2 and TRBJ2-5; 10 positions match TRBD1. The CDR3 is made up of 15 amino acids. Looked up from germline, CDR1 is LGHNA and CDR2 is YNFKEQ. The V and J ends lost 4 bases and 5 bases, in that order; junction bases with no gene match: 7.

The chain is built from TRBV15 and TRBJ2-5, with D hard to call. V was cut by 0 bases and J by 4 bases, with 9 bases left in between. The CDR3 extends over 14 amino acids. Per the germline V gene, CDR1 is LNHNV and CDR2 is YYDKDF (reference sequence). DNA of the CDR3: TGTGCCACCAGCAGAGATCGCCGGATAGAGACCCAGTACTTC. Its protein is CATSRDRRIETQYF.

This clonotype was observed many times. The chain joins TRBV6-1 to TRBJ2-1; possible D gene TRBD1, 6 bases. Trimming pared 4 bases from V and 6 bases from J, leaving 19 bases between. The CDR3 contains 16 residues. Germline CDR1 reads MNHNS; CDR2 reads SASEGT. The DNA for the CDR3 is TGTGCCAGCAGTGGCCTTGGCCAGGGGCTATTCAATGAGCAGTTCTTC. It specifies CASSGLGQGLFNEQFF.

The rearrangement joins TRBV27 to TRBJ2-3; TRBD1 or TRBD2 may be the D gene (5 bases each). V lost 8 bases, J lost 5 bases, and 17 bases lay in between. The CDR3 sequence is 14 residues long. The germline V gene encodes CDR1 MNHEY and CDR2 SMNVEV (reference sequence). Here the CDR3 DNA reads TGTGCCAGCCGAAGCGGATCAGGGATAGATACGCAGTATTTT. As protein: CASRSGSGIDTQYF.